One TCR beta chain is described in this entry. This receptor's antigen is unknown. Base quality data are lacking; no much larger clone is found one base away. This sample was taken from a study of chronic HIV infection and antiretroviral therapy (dated by TCRdb to 2015 to 2017). Libraries came from 5' RACE. The data were produced on an Illumina MiSeq. TCRdb trimmed the raw reads at Q25, called clones with MiXCR and kept productive beta chains. Merged by CDR3 protein, the rows form single entries marked with the most common genes and DNA. The sample has about 48,000 distinct CDR3 sequences on record, 15% to 20% of them singletons. The ten largest clones take up approximately 3% of the sample. This clonotype was sampled from an adult who had HIV and had not received antiretroviral therapy, or was an uninfected healthy control (not recorded which). Material: peripheral blood.

CDR3 region: CASSPLTSPYNEQFF. The bases are TGTGCCAGCTCACCACTGACGAGCCCTTACAATGAGCAGTTCTTC. The rearrangement joined TRBV18 to TRBJ2-1; no D gene call is confident. V is reduced by 1 base and J by 4 bases, leaving a spacing of 11 bases between them. Reading from cysteine to phenylalanine, the CDR3 counts 15 amino acids. Solely the CDR3 DNA is kept, with 45 bases framed from the first base. According to the germline V gene, CDR1 reads KGHSH and CDR2 reads LQKENI. Reference TRBV18 and TRBJ2-1 genes cover what lies past the CDR3, so the full variable domain is NAGVMQNPRHLVRRRGQEARLRCSPMKGHSHVYWYRQLPEEGLKFMVYLQKENIIDESGMPKERFSAEFPKEGPSILRIQQVVRGDSAAYFCASSPLTSPYNEQFFGPGTRLTVL.